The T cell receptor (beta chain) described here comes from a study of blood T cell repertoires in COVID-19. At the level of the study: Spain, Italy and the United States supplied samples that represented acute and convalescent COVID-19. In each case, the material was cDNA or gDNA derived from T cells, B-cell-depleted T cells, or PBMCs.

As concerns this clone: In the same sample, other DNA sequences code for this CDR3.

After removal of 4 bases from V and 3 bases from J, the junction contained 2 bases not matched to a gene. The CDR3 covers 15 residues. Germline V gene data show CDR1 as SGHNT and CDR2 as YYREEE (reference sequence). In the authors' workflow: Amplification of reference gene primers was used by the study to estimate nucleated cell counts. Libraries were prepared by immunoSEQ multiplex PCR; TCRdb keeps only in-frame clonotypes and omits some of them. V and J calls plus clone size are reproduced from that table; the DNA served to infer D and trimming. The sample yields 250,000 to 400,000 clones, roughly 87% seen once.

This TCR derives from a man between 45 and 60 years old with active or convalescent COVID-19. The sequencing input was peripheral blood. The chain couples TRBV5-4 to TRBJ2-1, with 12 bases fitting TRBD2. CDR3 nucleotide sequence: TGTGCCAGCAGCCAGACTAGCGGGAGCTACAATGAGCAGTTCTTC. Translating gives CASSQTSGSYNEQFF.